The sequence of this T cell receptor (beta chain) was determined in a study of T cells expressing NK-cell markers. The CDR3 consists of 14 residues. CDR1 and CDR2 (germline): KGHDR, SFDVKD. TCRdb reprocessed the 5' RACE reads and stores each CDR3 protein as one record, lacking DNA. Its clone listing holds about 460,000 distinct CDR3 sequences. The sample comprised blood T cells: a sorted CD56 or NKG2C T cell subset, CD4+ or CD8+ T cells, or bulk PBMC T cells (not recorded which). The V call is TRBV24-1, the J call TRBJ2-7; TCRdb lists TRBD1, though no DNA is available to test this call. The sequence derives from a woman aged 45-65 years in good health. The CDR3 loop is CATSDPDRNYEQYF.